The 13 T cell receptor beta chains below come from one sample, sequenced in a study of cytomegalovirus exposure and HLA in healthy donors. The PCR made use of 60 Vbeta and 13 Jbeta primers. The protocol was immunoSEQ multiplex PCR, while the TCRdb copy is restricted to in-frame clones and leaves out a portion. There are about 210,000 clones in the sample; roughly 80% occur only once, and 3.4% lies in the top ten. Sample: PBMCs. The receptor source for this set is a man between 40 and 49 years old in good health and CMV-seropositive.

This CDR3 reads CASSRGVSDTQYF. Here the CDR3 DNA reads TGTGCCTCCAGTCGGGGAGTTTCAGATACGCAGTATTTT. The genes are TRBV7-3 and TRBJ2-3; tentative D call: TRBD2 (5 bases). CDR3 length equals 13 residues. V lost 11 bases and J 4 bases, leaving 16 bases between the germline ends. From germline, CDR1 is SGHTA and CDR2 FQGTGA.

The rearrangement joins TRBV29-1 to TRBJ1-1; D not certain. Germline values: CDR1 SQVTM, CDR2 ANQGSEA. The CDR3 is made up of 11 amino acids. V dropped 7 bases and J dropped 3 bases, with 9 bases sitting between them. Written as DNA, the CDR3 is TGCAGCGCCCAGAGGGACACTGAAGCTTTCTTT. This codes for CSAQRDTEAFF.

This rearrangement joins TRBV6-4 to TRBJ2-5, with 10 bases lining up with TRBD2. The V gene end was trimmed by 9 bases and the J gene end by 3 bases; junction bases not matched to a gene: 10. The CDR3 is made up of 15 amino acids. CDR1 and CDR2 (germline): MRHNA, SNTAGT. The CDR3 DNA follows: TGTGCCAGGCGCGGACTAGCGGACGGAAAAGAGACCCAGTACTTC. Residues: CARRGLADGKETQYF.

The genes are TRBV10-1 and TRBJ2-5; weak D call: TRBD2 (6 bases). From germline, CDR1 is WNHNN and CDR2 SYGVQD (reference sequence). Trimming pared 2 bases from V and 1 base from J, leaving 11 bases between. CDR3 size: 15 residues. Here the CDR3 reads CASSEGSGVQETQYF. The CDR3 region has the DNA TGCGCCAGCAGTGAGGGCTCGGGGGTCCAAGAGACCCAGTACTTC.

V and J are TRBV5-6 and TRBJ1-4; weak D call: TRBD1 (6 bases). V gave up 3 bases and J gave up 0 bases, with 18 bases separating them. The CDR3 spans 18 residues. Germline V gene lookup returns CDR1 SGHDT and CDR2 YYEEEE. In DNA, the CDR3 is TGTGCCAGCAGCTCCAAAAAGGGGGGGGCGGCAACTAATGAAAAACTGTTTTTT. Its translation: CASSSKKGGAATNEKLFF.

This chain connects TRBV19 to TRBJ1-5, with D possibly matching TRBD1 (6 bases). CDR1 is LNHDA, CDR2 SQIVND, per germline (reference sequence). Trimming shortened V by 6 bases and J by 2 bases, and 17 bases separated the two germline ends. There are 16 residues in the CDR3. The CDR3 region has the DNA TGTGCCAGTAGATGGCGGGGGGCGGAAGGCAATCAGCCCCAGCATTTT. Amino acids: CASRWRGAEGNQPQHF.

The V gene is TRBV19, the J gene TRBJ2-7; 9 bases line up with TRBD1. Trimming removed 3 bases from V and 3 bases from J; junction bases left unmatched: 6. Germline V gives CDR1 LNHDA, CDR2 SQIVND (reference sequence). The CDR3 contains 15 residues. DNA for the CDR3: TGTGCCAGTAGTATGGTGACAGGGGGGGGCTACGAGCAGTACTTC. The encoded protein is CASSMVTGGGYEQYF.

This clone was recorded a few times. The chain is built from TRBV6-5 and TRBJ2-7; D not certain. CDR1 is MNHEY, CDR2 SVGAGI, per germline. CDR3 length equals 13 residues. With 6 bases removed from V and 3 bases from J, the gap between germline ends came to 12 bases. CDR3 DNA: TGTGCCAGCAGCCGCCGGTCGAACTACGAGCAGTACTTC. Translation: CASSRRSNYEQYF.

This clone was detected only a few times. This chain joins TRBV10-3 and TRBJ2-5; the match to TRBD2 covers 7 bases. Germline CDR1 ENHRY, CDR2 SYGVKD. The CDR3 contains 15 residues. The V and J ends lost 6 bases and 2 bases, in that order; junction bases with no gene match: 9. This CDR3 is CAIRGSTGGQETQYF. The DNA for the CDR3 is TGTGCCATCAGGGGATCCACGGGGGGACAAGAGACCCAGTACTTC.

V is TRBV10-3 and J is TRBJ1-5, with no clear D. V was pared by 3 bases and J by 2 bases, with 8 bases between. CDR1 and CDR2 from the germline V gene are ENHRY and SYGVKD. The CDR3 totals 14 residues. This chain's CDR3 is CAISDSEGNQPQHF. CDR3 bases: TGTGCCATCAGTGATTCGGAGGGCAATCAGCCCCAGCATTTT.

A few counts support this clone. This chain uses TRBV11-2 with TRBJ2-7; tentatively, D is TRBD1 (5 bases). V lost 4 bases and J lost 1, with 11 bases in between. CDR1 and CDR2 from the germline V gene are SGHAT and FQNNGV. The CDR3 extends over 14 amino acids. The CDR3 reads CASSSYAGSYEQYF. DNA of the CDR3: TGTGCCAGCAGCTCTTACGCAGGGTCCTACGAGCAGTACTTC.

The gene calls are TRBV6-6 and TRBJ2-5, with D unresolved. This CDR3 comprises 12 residues. V was shortened by 6 bases and J by 2 bases, with 7 bases between the two germline ends. CDR1 and CDR2 (germline): MNHNY, SVGAGI (reference sequence). CDR3 residues: CASRSTQETQYF. DNA for the CDR3: TGTGCCAGCAGGTCCACTCAAGAGACCCAGTACTTC.

The V call is TRBV15, the J call TRBJ1-1; the D gene is possibly TRBD1 (6 bases). Trimming took 5 bases from V and 3 from J, leaving 16 bases between them. This CDR3 is built from 15 residues. The germline V gene has CDR1 LNHNV and CDR2 YYDKDF (reference sequence). CDR3 nucleotides: TGTGCCACCAGCGGAAGGGGGACGAGGGACACTGAAGCTTTCTTT. Its protein is CATSGRGTRDTEAFF.